The 32 T cell receptor beta chains below all came from one sample that was sequenced in a study of identical twins (dated by TCRdb to about 2016). The library was generated by 5' RACE. The sequencer was an Illumina HiSeq 2000. TCRdb cleaned the public reads at Q25 with fastp, built clones with MiXCR and kept in-frame beta chains. Rows are unified per CDR3 protein, each entry keeping the most common DNA and genes. The sample data list 450,000 or so distinct CDR3 sequences, and roughly an eighth of these were observed just once. Approximately 1% of the sample lies in the top ten. These data also featured in a second study, about yellow fever vaccine responses in identical twins.

The sample consisted of CD4+ T cells sorted from blood. Receptors originate from a young woman in good health.

The chain joins TRBV20-1 to TRBJ2-7; no reliable D call. The CDR3 is 14 amino acids. V lost 6 bases to trimming and J lost 2 bases, with 17 bases between them. From germline, CDR1 is DFQATT and CDR2 SNEGSKA (reference sequence). CDR3: CSAIGKDPPYEQYF. In DNA, the CDR3 is TGCAGTGCCATCGGCAAAGACCCTCCCTACGAGCAGTACTTC.

The chain couples TRBV6-1 to TRBJ2-1; tentatively, D is TRBD1 or TRBD2 (5 bases each). The CDR3 contains 15 residues. Germline values: CDR1 MNHNS, CDR2 SASEGT. V was pared by 6 bases and J by 4 bases, with 16 bases between. CDR3 bases: TGTGCCAGCAGCAAACACGGGGCTTCTTACAATGAGCAGTTCTTC. It yields the protein CASSKHGASYNEQFF.

The genes are TRBV5-1 and TRBJ2-3; D is ambiguous. Trimming removed 2 bases from V and 2 bases from J, with 12 bases in between. This CDR3 contains 15 residues. Germline V gives CDR1 SGHRS, CDR2 YFSETQ. The CDR3 DNA reads TGCGCCAGCAGCTTCCCGGGCAGGATCACAGATACGCAGTATTTT. Amino acid sequence: CASSFPGRITDTQYF.

This clonotype was seen many times. The rearrangement links TRBV29-1 to TRBJ2-6; D may match TRBD1 or TRBD2 (6 bases each). Per germline, CDR1 SQVTM and CDR2 ANQGSEA. The CDR3 is 15 amino acids. Trimming removed 6 bases at V and 3 bases at J, with 15 bases between. CDR3 amino acids: CSVKRGGSGANVLTF. CDR3 bases: TGCAGCGTCAAACGAGGGGGGAGTGGGGCCAACGTCCTGACTTTC.

This clonotype showed up just a few times. V and J are TRBV7-2 and TRBJ2-7, with D perhaps TRBD2 (7 bases). V was trimmed by 2 bases and J by 2 bases, leaving 22 bases between them. Per the germline V gene, CDR1 is SGHTA and CDR2 is FQGNSA. The CDR3 extends over 18 amino acids. The CDR3 nucleotides read TGTGCCAGCAGCTTACCGAAAAGGGGGGGTGGCAGTACCTACGAGCAGTACTTC. Its protein product is CASSLPKRGGGSTYEQYF.

The chain joins TRBV20-1 to TRBJ2-3; 7 bases match TRBD1. CDR3 length equals 15 residues. The germline V gene has CDR1 DFQATT and CDR2 SNEGSKA (reference sequence). Germline trimming cut 6 bases from V and 0 bases from J; bases unmatched to any gene: 9. The CDR3 nucleotides are TGCAGTGCCACAGTCCTGACAGGGAGCACAGATACGCAGTATTTT. This encodes CSATVLTGSTDTQYF.

This clonotype was counted between two and nine times. V is TRBV2 and J is TRBJ2-1; D is tentatively TRBD1 or TRBD2 (5 bases each). Trimming took off 2 bases at V and 7 bases at J, with 15 bases between the two ends. The CDR3 runs to 15 residues. Germline lookup yields CDR1 SNHLY and CDR2 FYNNEI. Here the CDR3 DNA reads TGTGCCAGCAGTGAACCGGGACCCCGATCGAATGAGCAGTTCTTC. This codes for CASSEPGPRSNEQFF.

This clonotype was picked up a small number of times. The V and J genes are TRBV24-1 and TRBJ1-5, with a tentative D call TRBD1 (5 bases). Germline CDR1 reads KGHDR; CDR2 reads SFDVKD. V lost 5 bases and J 4 bases, leaving 8 bases between the germline ends. The CDR3 is made up of 13 amino acids. The CDR3 coding sequence is TGTGCCACCAGTGCCCAGGGAAATCAGCCCCAGCATTTT. This translates into CATSAQGNQPQHF.

This clonotype was counted a few times. V is TRBV15 and J is TRBJ2-2; TRBD1 agrees at 8 bases. The CDR3 has 15 amino acids. In germline, CDR1 is LNHNV, CDR2 YYDKDF (reference sequence). With V trimmed by 3 bases and J by 3 bases, 3 bases remained unmatched. CDR3 coding DNA: TGTGCCACCAGCAGTCAGGACAGGGACACCGGGGAGCTGTTTTTT. This codes for CATSSQDRDTGELFF.

This clonotype was counted between two and nine times. The genes are TRBV7-9 and TRBJ2-1, with a possible D match to TRBD2 (5 bases). This CDR3 contains 12 residues. Germline V gene data show CDR1 as SEHNR and CDR2 as FQNEAQ (reference sequence). V was trimmed by 1 base and J by 15 bases, leaving 13 bases between them. The CDR3, as DNA: TGTGCCAGCAGCTTAGTCGGGGTGGAGTGGTTCTTC. Amino acids: CASSLVGVEWFF.

There are many counts of this clonotype. The gene calls are TRBV7-2 and TRBJ2-5, with D possibly TRBD1 on 6 matching bases. V shed 5 bases and J shed 2 bases, with 9 bases lying between them. The CDR3 spans 13 residues. Per the germline V gene, CDR1 is SGHTA and CDR2 is FQGNSA. This CDR3 is CASSKGQQETQYF. DNA for the CDR3: TGTGCCAGCAGCAAAGGACAGCAAGAGACCCAGTACTTC.

The chain recombines TRBV3-1 with TRBJ1-6, with 7 bases matching TRBD1. The CDR3 runs 15 residues. Germline V lookup: CDR1 LGHDT, CDR2 YNNKEL (reference sequence). After removal of 1 base from V and 9 bases from J, the junction contained 6 bases not matched to a gene. This CDR3 reads CASSQVRQGGSPLHF. CDR3 nucleotide sequence: TGTGCCAGCAGCCAAGTTCGACAGGGCGGTTCACCCCTCCACTTT.

This clonotype has just a few counts. This sequence joins TRBV2 and TRBJ2-3; 9 bases are shared with TRBD1. The CDR3 length is 14 residues. Unmatched junction bases numbered 4, after V lost 7 bases and J lost 2 bases. CDR1 is SNHLY and CDR2 is FYNNEI in the germline V gene. In nucleotides, the CDR3 is TGTGCCAGCAAGGGGACAGGGCCCACAGATACGCAGTATTTT. It specifies CASKGTGPTDTQYF.

The chain employs TRBV20-1 and TRBJ2-5, with D unresolved. V was trimmed by 4 bases and J by 1 base, leaving 13 bases between them. Germline loops: CDR1 DFQATT, CDR2 SNEGSKA (reference sequence). The CDR3 length is 14 residues. The CDR3 here is CSANPGPTQETQYF. The CDR3 DNA sequence: TGCAGTGCTAATCCCGGACCGACCCAAGAGACCCAGTACTTC.

This chain links TRBV14 with TRBJ2-1; 10 bases are a match to TRBD1. V was pared by 7 bases and J by 5 bases, with 8 bases of the junction left unmatched. The germline gives CDR1 SGHDN, CDR2 FVKESK. This CDR3 is built from 15 residues. The CDR3 bases are TGTGCCAGCATCCTATCGGGACAGGGGAACAATGAGCAGTTCTTC. Translating it yields CASILSGQGNNEQFF.

The J gene is TRBJ2-7, the V gene TRBV28; 7 bases align to TRBD1. Germline assignment: CDR1 MDHEN and CDR2 SYDVKM. The V gene end was trimmed by 7 bases and the J gene end by 6 bases; junction bases not matched to a gene: 15. This CDR3 region has 15 residues. The DNA of the CDR3 is TGTGCCAGCATTTCCCTAGGCACAGGGGCGGCCGAGCAGTACTTC. Residues: CASISLGTGAAEQYF. The full variable domain, completed using reference TRBV28 and TRBJ2-7, is DVKVTQSSRYLVKRTGEKVFLECVQDMDHENMFWYRQDPGLGLRLIYFSYDVKMKEKGDIPEGYSVSREKKERFSLILESASTNQTSMYLCASISLGTGAAEQYFGPGTRLTVT.

The chain combines TRBV30 with TRBJ2-5, with D hard to call. V was cut by 1 base and J by 7 bases, with 13 bases left in between. Looked up from germline, CDR1 is GTSNPN and CDR2 is SVGIG (reference sequence). This CDR3 spans 13 amino acids. The CDR3 protein is CAWSGVSLGTQYF. CDR3 bases: TGTGCCTGGAGTGGGGTCAGTCTGGGGACCCAGTACTTC.

This clonotype was detected ten times or more. The chain employs TRBV12-3 or TRBV12-4 and TRBJ1-2, with D possibly TRBD1 on 5 matching bases. The V end lost 2 bases, the J end lost 2 bases, and 6 bases lay between the germline ends. The CDR3 sequence is 13 residues long. The CDR3 here is CASSLKGNYGYTF. The CDR3 bases are TGTGCCAGCAGTTTAAAGGGGAACTATGGCTACACCTTC.

The genes are TRBV18 and TRBJ2-1; a weak D match, TRBD1 (6 bases). V was clipped by 3 bases and J by 9 bases, with 12 bases between them. In germline, CDR1 is KGHSH, CDR2 LQKENI. This CDR3 has 13 amino acids. The CDR3 here is CASSPGQGFEQFF. For the CDR3, the DNA is TGTGCCAGCTCACCTGGTCAGGGGTTTGAGCAGTTCTTC. Drawing the rest from reference TRBV18 and TRBJ2-1, the complete variable domain is NAGVMQNPRHLVRRRGQEARLRCSPMKGHSHVYWYRQLPEEGLKFMVYLQKENIIDESGMPKERFSAEFPKEGPSILRIQQVVRGDSAAYFCASSPGQGFEQFFGPGTRLTVL.

The chain employs TRBV7-2 and TRBJ2-7; D gene ambiguous. The CDR3 length is 13 residues. Trimming took 4 bases from V and 2 from J, leaving 9 bases between them. Germline CDR1 reads SGHTA; CDR2 reads FQGNSA. The CDR3, as DNA: TGTGCCAGCAGCTCGGGTTTTACCTACGAGCAGTACTTC. Protein sequence: CASSSGFTYEQYF.

The rearrangement uses TRBV20-1 and TRBJ1-1, with D uncertain. V was cut by 4 bases and J by 3 bases, with 9 bases left in between. This CDR3 contains 12 residues. The germline gives CDR1 DFQATT, CDR2 SNEGSKA (reference sequence). The CDR3 loop is CSATGGDTEAFF. DNA of the CDR3: TGCAGTGCTACCGGCGGGGACACTGAAGCTTTCTTT.

The J gene is TRBJ1-1, the V gene TRBV7-2; D gene ambiguous. The germline V gene has CDR1 SGHTA and CDR2 FQGNSA. There are 15 residues in the CDR3. The V gene lost 5 bases and the J gene lost 2 bases, with 15 bases spanning the gap. CDR3 in amino acids: CASSPPRATNTEAFF. For the CDR3, the DNA is TGTGCCAGCAGCCCTCCCCGGGCCACCAACACTGAAGCTTTCTTT.

This clonotype has ten or more counts. V usage is TRBV3-1 and J usage is TRBJ2-5; D remains ambiguous. V was cut by 4 bases and J by 2 bases, with 14 bases left in between. The CDR3 spans 15 residues. Germline V gives CDR1 LGHDT, CDR2 YNNKEL (reference sequence). The CDR3 nucleotides are TGTGCCAGCAGCCTCTTTCCCAATGGGCAAGAGACCCAGTACTTC. The encoded protein is CASSLFPNGQETQYF.

This chain uses TRBV19 with TRBJ2-3; TRBD2 agrees at 16 bases. Germline CDR1 reads LNHDA; CDR2 reads SQIVND (reference sequence). Trimming cost V 5 bases and J 5 bases; bases outside gene matches: 10. The CDR3 covers 18 residues. The CDR3 bases are TGTGCCAGTAGTCCATTGGGACTAGCGGGAGGGCCGGAAGATACGCAGTATTTT. Translating gives CASSPLGLAGGPEDTQYF.

This clonotype was counted many times. V is TRBV5-1 and J is TRBJ1-2; unclear D gene. The CDR3 has 15 residues. Germline V CDR1 and CDR2: SGHRS, YFSETQ. Trimming removed 0 bases from V and 0 bases from J, with 9 bases in between. Here the CDR3 reads CASSLGGSSNYGYTF. CDR3 nucleotide sequence: TGCGCCAGCAGCTTGGGTGGCAGCTCTAACTATGGCTACACCTTC.

This clonotype appeared a few times. The chain uses TRBV5-1 and TRBJ2-2; 7 bases match TRBD2. In germline, CDR1 is SGHRS, CDR2 YFSETQ. The CDR3 length is 16 residues. J lost 2 bases, V lost 3 bases, and 7 bases had no gene match. The CDR3 is CASSWGLTINTGELFF. The CDR3 DNA is TGCGCCAGCAGCTGGGGACTAACCATCAACACCGGGGAGCTGTTTTTT. Full variable domain (remainder filled in from reference TRBV5-1 and TRBJ2-2): KAGVTQTPRYLIKTRGQQVTLSCSPISGHRSVSWYQQTPGQGLQFLFEYFSETQRNKGNFPGRFSGRQFSNSRSEMNVSTLELGDSALYLCASSWGLTINTGELFFGEGSRLTVL.

In this sample, this clonotype turned up many times. This rearrangement joins TRBV10-3 to TRBJ1-6, with TRBD1 matching 7 bases. The CDR3 totals 17 residues. Germline trimming cut 11 bases from V and 3 bases from J; bases unmatched to any gene: 16. The V gene's germline CDR1 is ENHRY and CDR2 SYGVKD. CDR3 sequence reads: CAPVGGDRANYNSPLHF. In DNA form, the CDR3 reads TGTGCCCCAGTGGGTGGGGACAGAGCGAACTATAATTCACCCCTCCACTTT.

This clonotype has more than one count but fewer than ten. J is TRBJ1-1 and V is TRBV2; D is possibly TRBD1 (6 bases). Looked up from germline, CDR1 is SNHLY and CDR2 is FYNNEI. This CDR3 has 14 amino acids. Between the trimmed V and J ends, which lost 6 bases and 5 bases, there was a span of 16 bases. The CDR3 coding sequence is TGTGCCAGCAGACGCACAGGGCAGGTTACTGAAGCTTTCTTT. Translated, it gives CASRRTGQVTEAFF.

This clonotype was counted a few times. The CDR3, as DNA: TGTGCCACCAGTGATTTGGACTTCACAGATACGCAGTATTTT. Amino acids: CATSDLDFTDTQYF. The chain combines TRBV24-1 with TRBJ2-3; D is unresolved. Germline-derived CDR1 and CDR2 are KGHDR and SFDVKD. V lost 0 bases and J 2 bases, leaving 5 bases between the germline ends. This CDR3 is 14 amino acids long.

This clonotype was seen at least ten times. This chain joins TRBV7-2 and TRBJ1-5; no clear D gene. The CDR3 sequence is 15 residues long. Between the trimmed V and J ends, which lost 6 bases and 3 bases, there was a span of 15 bases. Germline CDR1 reads SGHTA; CDR2 reads FQGNSA. Here the CDR3 DNA reads TGTGCCAGCAGTTTCCGAGTGGGCCCCAATCAGCCCCAGCATTTT. Translated: CASSFRVGPNQPQHF.

This clonotype appeared a few times. The chain recombines TRBV29-1 with TRBJ1-3; D is ambiguous. CDR3 size: 13 residues. The ends were cut back, 4 bases at V and 7 bases at J, with 14 bases in the middle. Germline V gives CDR1 SQVTM, CDR2 ANQGSEA. This chain's CDR3 is CSVGISSGNTIYF. As DNA, the CDR3 is TGCAGCGTTGGTATAAGCAGCGGGAACACCATATATTTT. The variable domain in full, completed from reference TRBV29-1 and TRBJ1-3, reads SAVISQKPSRDICQRGTSLTIQCQVDSQVTMMFWYRQQPGQSLTLIATANQGSEATYESGFVIDKFPISRPNLTFSTLTVSNMSPEDSSIYLCSVGISSGNTIYFGEGSWLTVV.

The V call is TRBV6-1, the J call TRBJ2-2, with D possibly being TRBD1 (7 bases). The CDR3 is 14 amino acids. Germline CDR1 and CDR2: MNHNS and SASEGT. V lost 8 bases and J 5 bases, leaving 15 bases between the germline ends. The CDR3 reads CASQGPGGTGELFF. CDR3 nucleotide sequence: TGTGCCAGCCAGGGGCCAGGGGGGACCGGGGAGCTGTTTTTT.